Detailed here is one T cell receptor (beta chain). These data originate in a study of blood T cell repertoires in COVID-19. Turning to the study itself: Sites across the United States, Italy and Spain contributed samples from acute and convalescent COVID-19. The analysed material was cDNA or gDNA that came from T cells, B-cell-depleted T cells, or PBMCs.

Study processing details: Estimated nucleated cell counts came from reference gene primer amplification. Clones were sequenced by immunoSEQ multiplex PCR, and TCRdb holds only the in-frame ones, with some missing. The DNA gave D and trimming, while V, J and clone size come from that table. The table records 15,000 to 20,000 clones, 85% of them present only once. This CDR3 spans 13 amino acids. Trimming took off 2 bases at V and 1 base at J, with 5 bases between the two ends. In germline, CDR1 is MGHRA, CDR2 YSYEKL. This chain joins TRBV4-1 and TRBJ1-1; no clear D gene. The material sequenced was peripheral blood. The clonotype originates from a human donor with active COVID-19. The donor label of this sample is uncertain. CDR3: CASSQTQNTEAFF. The CDR3 region has the DNA TGCGCCAGCAGCCAAACACAGAACACTGAAGCTTTCTTT.